The 5 T cell receptor beta chains given below trace back to one sample, sequenced in a study of cytomegalovirus exposure and HLA in healthy donors. It was with 60 Vbeta and 13 Jbeta primers that the PCR ran. Sequencing used immunoSEQ multiplex PCR; TCRdb keeps in-frame clones, though not all of them. The data contain approximately 190,000 clones, over 70% of them singletons. Material: PBMCs. All receptors come from a man aged 45-65 years in good health and CMV-seronegative.

This clone has just one count. V and J are TRBV2 and TRBJ1-6; D is uncertain. Germline CDR1 reads SNHLY; CDR2 reads FYNNEI. The V gene lost 7 bases and the J gene lost 4 bases, with 8 bases spanning the gap. This CDR3 is 13 amino acids long. CDR3 sequence reads: CASIRGYNSPLHF. Written as DNA, the CDR3 is TGTGCCAGCATACGGGGTTATAATTCACCCCTCCACTTT.

The gene calls are TRBV25-1 and TRBJ2-1; D is perhaps TRBD2 (5 bases). V lost 5 bases to trimming and J lost 1 base, with 18 bases between them. Germline lookup yields CDR1 MGHDK and CDR2 SYGVNS. This CDR3 has 17 residues. The CDR3 is CASSPPHGEGSYNEQFF. The CDR3 DNA sequence: TGTGCCAGCAGTCCCCCCCACGGGGAAGGATCCTACAATGAGCAGTTCTTC.

The V gene is TRBV6-6, the J gene TRBJ1-4; TRBD1 matches 7 bases. V lost 4 bases, J lost 8 bases, and 10 bases stayed unmatched. The CDR3 runs 15 residues. Looked up from germline, CDR1 is MNHNY and CDR2 is SVGAGI (reference sequence). The CDR3 loop is CASSFPPGGREKLFF. The CDR3 DNA reads as TGTGCCAGCAGTTTCCCTCCAGGGGGTAGAGAAAAACTGTTTTTT.

The chain carries TRBV5-1 and TRBJ2-5; TRBD2 agrees at 7 bases. Germline CDR1 reads SGHRS; CDR2 reads YFSETQ. The CDR3 has 15 amino acids. The V and J ends lost 0 bases and 1 base, in that order; junction bases with no gene match: 3. CDR3 protein: CASSLGGGGQETQYF. CDR3 nucleotides: TGCGCCAGCAGCTTGGGGGGGGGAGGCCAAGAGACCCAGTACTTC.

The chain has TRBV12-1 and TRBJ1-6; the table calls TRBD1, which could not be checked here. TRBV12-1 counts as a pseudogene. The CDR3 runs to 17 residues. CDR3 nucleotides: TGTGCCAGCAGCAATGGGACAGGGGGCTTCTATAATTCACCCCTCCACTTT. Translating it yields CASSNGTGGFYNSPLHF.